The present entry profiles one T cell receptor (beta chain) with its context. The sample comes from a study of monozygotic twins with inflammatory bowel disease. For every TCR library, roughly 3.5 ug of total RNA was used. Via template switching, UMIs carrying a 6-nucleotide sample barcode were introduced. PCR of TCRalpha and TCRbeta cDNA was nested, with two rounds of about 17 and 10 cycles. TCRdb reprocessed the 5' RACE reads, with one entry per CDR3 protein and no DNA. This listing includes about 160,000 distinct CDR3 sequences. With no T cell sorting beforehand, total RNA was isolated from whole blood. Germline CDR1 reads MNHNS; CDR2 reads SASEGT. This CDR3 has 15 amino acids.

The TCR sequence derives from a human donor with ulcerative colitis or Crohn's disease, or a healthy co-twin of an affected twin (not recorded which). The source material was blood. The V call is TRBV6-1, the J call TRBJ2-3; TCRdb's D gene call, TRBD2, goes unchecked for lack of DNA. CDR3 protein: CASSTGTRGADTQYF.